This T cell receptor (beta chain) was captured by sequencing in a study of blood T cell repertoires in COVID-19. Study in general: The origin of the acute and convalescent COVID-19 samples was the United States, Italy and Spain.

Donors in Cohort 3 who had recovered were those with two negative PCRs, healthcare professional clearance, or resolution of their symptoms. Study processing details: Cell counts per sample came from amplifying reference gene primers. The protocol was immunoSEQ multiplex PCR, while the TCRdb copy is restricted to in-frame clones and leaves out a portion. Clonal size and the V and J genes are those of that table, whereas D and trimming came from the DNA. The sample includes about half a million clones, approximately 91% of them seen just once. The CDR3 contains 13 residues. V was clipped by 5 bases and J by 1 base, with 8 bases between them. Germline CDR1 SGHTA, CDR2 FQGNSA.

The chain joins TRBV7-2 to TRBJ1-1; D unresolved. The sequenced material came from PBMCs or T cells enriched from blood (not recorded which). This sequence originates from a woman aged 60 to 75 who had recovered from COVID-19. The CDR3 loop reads CASSTLGNTEAFF. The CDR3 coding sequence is TGTGCCAGCAGCACCCTAGGGAACACTGAAGCTTTCTTT.